The 29 T cell receptor beta chains below all came from one sample that was sequenced in a study of shared clonotypes between healthy human individuals. The repertoire was sequenced with immunoSEQ multiplex PCR; TCRdb's copy has only in-frame clones and lacks some. The sample lists about 2 million clones; approximately 95% were seen once. Material for sequencing was naive CD4+ T cells sorted from blood. The subset: CD45RA+ positively selected. All receptors come from a man aged 18 to 35 in good health.

The rearrangement joins TRBV2 to TRBJ1-2; possible D gene TRBD1, 6 bases. Germline CDR1 and CDR2: SNHLY and FYNNEI. The ends were cut back, 5 bases at V and 2 bases at J, with 12 bases in the middle. The CDR3 totals 14 residues. DNA for the CDR3: TGTGCCAGCAGTCAGGCGGACAGAAACTATGGCTACACCTTC. Residues: CASSQADRNYGYTF.

With regard to this clone: The sample contains more than one DNA sequence encoding this CDR3. The rearrangement uses TRBV2 and TRBJ2-7, with 10 bases that match TRBD1. Trimming cost V 8 bases and J 3 bases; bases outside gene matches: 4. Looked up from germline, CDR1 is SNHLY and CDR2 is FYNNEI. This CDR3 has 13 residues. For the CDR3, the DNA is TGTGCCAGCTCGGGACAGGGGTTCTACGAGCAGTACTTC. This sequence encodes CASSGQGFYEQYF. Based on the CDR3 plus reference TRBV2 and TRBJ2-7, the full variable domain is EPEVTQTPSHQVTQMGQEVILRCVPISNHLYFYWYRQILGQKVEFLVSFYNNEISEKSEIFDDQFSVERPDGSNFTLKIRSTKLEDSAMYFCASSGQGFYEQYFGPGTRLTVT.

The chain has TRBV19 and TRBJ2-3; 9 nucleotides line up with TRBD2. With 0 bases clipped from V and 4 bases from J, the junction kept 5 bases outside the gene matches. This CDR3 comprises 16 residues. Germline CDR1 is LNHDA and CDR2 is SQIVND (reference sequence). In nucleotides, the CDR3 is TGTGCCAGTAGTATAGAGGGTAGCGGGAGTGCAGATACGCAGTATTTT. It translates to CASSIEGSGSADTQYF. Filled out from reference TRBV19 and TRBJ2-3, the complete variable domain reads DGGITQSPKYLFRKEGQNVTLSCEQNLNHDAMYWYRQDPGQGLRLIYYSQIVNDFQKGDIAEGYSVSREKKESFPLTVTSAQKNPTAFYLCASSIEGSGSADTQYFGPGTRLTVL.

This chain connects TRBV11-2 to TRBJ2-1; a possible D gene is TRBD1 (5 bases). CDR1 SGHAT and CDR2 FQNNGV come from the germline V gene. There are 16 residues in the CDR3. V dropped 0 bases and J dropped 0 bases, with 9 bases sitting between them. Here the CDR3 reads CASSLERGSSYNEQFF. The CDR3 DNA reads TGTGCCAGCAGCTTAGAAAGGGGAAGCTCCTACAATGAGCAGTTCTTC.

This chain joins TRBV5-1 and TRBJ2-5, with a weak D call TRBD2 (5 bases). The V and J ends lost 0 bases and 5 bases respectively, with 17 bases between them. Germline CDR1 is SGHRS and CDR2 is YFSETQ. This CDR3 is 16 amino acids long. The CDR3 DNA sequence: TGCGCCAGCAGCTTGGATTCCGGGGTGAAGGGCGAGACCCAGTACTTC. Amino acid sequence: CASSLDSGVKGETQYF.

The chain recombines TRBV7-2 with TRBJ2-2; D is unresolved. V was cut by 5 bases and J by 8 bases, with 9 bases left in between. Germline V gene lookup returns CDR1 SGHTA and CDR2 FQGNSA. CDR3 size: 12 residues. CDR3 nucleotides: TGTGCCAGCAGCCCCGACGCTGGGGAGCTGTTTTTT. This sequence encodes CASSPDAGELFF.

The V call is TRBV5-1, the J call TRBJ2-7, with 10 bases that match TRBD1. V lost 5 bases, J lost 6 bases, and 8 bases stayed unmatched. The CDR3 is 14 residues long. Per the germline V gene, CDR1 is SGHRS and CDR2 is YFSETQ. Here the CDR3 DNA reads TGCGCCAGCAGTTTGACAGGGGGCGTTCGCGAGCAGTACTTC. This gives the protein CASSLTGGVREQYF.

This sequence joins TRBV6-5 and TRBJ2-3; D is possibly TRBD1 or TRBD2 (5 bases each). Germline V lookup: CDR1 MNHEY, CDR2 SVGAGI. This CDR3 has 13 amino acids. Trimming removed 9 bases at V and 2 bases at J, with 12 bases between. DNA of the CDR3: TGTGCCAGTAGGGACGGAGACACAGATACGCAGTATTTT. Amino acids: CASRDGDTDTQYF.

The rearrangement links TRBV30 to TRBJ2-1; D remains ambiguous. Germline V CDR1 and CDR2: GTSNPN, SVGIG (reference sequence). V shed 0 bases and J shed 12 bases, with 12 bases lying between them. There are 12 residues in the CDR3. The CDR3 DNA follows: TGTGCCTGGAGTGTTATGAAGACGGGGCAGTTCTTC. Translating gives CAWSVMKTGQFF. The entire variable domain, with the rest obtained from reference TRBV30 and TRBJ2-1, is as follows: SQTIHQWPATLVQPVGSPLSLECTVEGTSNPNLYWYRQAAGRGLQLLFYSVGIGQISSEVPQNLSASRPQDRQFILSSKKLLLSDSGFYLCAWSVMKTGQFFGPGTRLTVL.

This chain connects TRBV6-6 to TRBJ2-7; a possible D gene is TRBD2 (6 bases). The CDR3 covers 14 residues. Germline lookup yields CDR1 MNHNY and CDR2 SVGAGI (reference sequence). The V and J ends lost 2 bases and 2 bases respectively, with 10 bases between them. CDR3 amino acids: CASSYGGKAYEQYF. The CDR3 coding sequence is TGTGCCAGCAGTTACGGGGGGAAAGCCTACGAGCAGTACTTC.

The chain has TRBV5-1 and TRBJ2-5; D might be TRBD1 (5 bases). Germline V CDR1 and CDR2: SGHRS, YFSETQ. V was clipped by 1 base and J by 6 bases, with 10 bases between them. CDR3 length: 13 amino acids. CDR3 sequence reads: CASSLQGVQTQYF. The CDR3 bases are TGCGCCAGCAGCTTGCAGGGTGTTCAGACCCAGTACTTC.

The chain carries TRBV19 and TRBJ2-5, with a weak D call TRBD1 (5 bases). The ends were cut back, 5 bases at V and 5 bases at J, with 21 bases in the middle. The germline gives CDR1 LNHDA, CDR2 SQIVND (reference sequence). The length of the CDR3 is 16 residues. The CDR3 reads CASSAGIQRVKETQYF. The DNA of the CDR3 is TGTGCCAGTAGTGCAGGGATACAGAGAGTGAAGGAGACCCAGTACTTC.

The gene calls are TRBV30 and TRBJ2-2; the match to TRBD2 covers 7 bases. CDR1 and CDR2 from the germline V gene are GTSNPN and SVGIG (reference sequence). The CDR3 has 13 amino acids. Trimming took 5 bases from V and 6 from J; bases not matched to a gene: 6. CDR3 in amino acids: CAWAGTIAGELFF. CDR3 sequence (DNA): TGTGCCTGGGCCGGGACTATAGCCGGGGAGCTGTTTTTT.

The chain is built from TRBV6-5 and TRBJ2-3, with D hard to call. This CDR3 spans 14 amino acids. The germline V gene encodes CDR1 MNHEY and CDR2 SVGAGI. With 5 bases removed from V and 2 bases from J, the gap between germline ends came to 11 bases. CDR3 amino acids: CASSPFMDTDTQYF. The CDR3 nucleotides are TGTGCCAGCAGTCCGTTTATGGACACAGATACGCAGTATTTT.

The V call is TRBV10-3, the J call TRBJ2-3; unclear D gene. This CDR3 region has 15 residues. The germline CDR1 and CDR2 sequences are ENHRY and SYGVKD. V lost 11 bases and J lost 2, with 20 bases in between. The CDR3 DNA sequence: TGTGCCGCGGCGGATATCTCAAGGGACACAGATACGCAGTATTTT. This codes for CAAADISRDTDTQYF.

The chain uses TRBV28 and TRBJ1-6, with 9 bases matching TRBD1. V dropped 3 bases and J dropped 5; count of bases not matched to a gene: 11. Germline V gene sequence: CDR1 MDHEN, CDR2 SYDVKM. The CDR3 covers 18 residues. CDR3 bases: TGTGCCAGCAGTTTGGTGCAAGGGACAGGGCTCAATAATTCACCCCTCCACTTT. Amino acid sequence: CASSLVQGTGLNNSPLHF.

In its sample, this clone was seen once. The chain is built from TRBV9 and TRBJ2-7; 8 bases are a match to TRBD2. J was trimmed by 6 bases and V by 4 bases; bases with no gene match: 6. There are 13 residues in the CDR3. Germline V gene sequence: CDR1 SGDLS, CDR2 YYNGEE. The CDR3 DNA follows: TGTGCCAGCAGCATTGGACTAGCAGGCGAGCAGTACTTC. It yields the protein CASSIGLAGEQYF. The full variable domain, rest sourced from reference TRBV9 and TRBJ2-7, is DSGVTQTPKHLITATGQRVTLRCSPRSGDLSVYWYQQSLDQGLQFLIQYYNGEERAKGNILERFSAQQFPDLHSELNLSSLELGDSALYFCASSIGLAGEQYFGPGTRLTVT.

The rearrangement links TRBV25-1 to TRBJ2-1; D is uncertain. Between the trimmed V and J ends, which lost 1 base and 4 bases, there was a span of 5 bases. The CDR3 is 13 residues long. Per germline, CDR1 MGHDK and CDR2 SYGVNS. CDR3 amino acids: CASSEFSYNEQFF. The CDR3 DNA reads as TGTGCCAGCAGTGAATTTAGTTACAATGAGCAGTTCTTC.

V gene TRBV11-2 combines with J gene TRBJ2-5; 7 bases match TRBD1. V was pared by 6 bases and J by 2 bases, with 3 bases of the junction left unmatched. The CDR3 contains 13 residues. Germline assignment: CDR1 SGHAT and CDR2 FQNNGV. The CDR3 reads CASRRGPQETQYF. DNA for the CDR3: TGTGCCAGCAGGAGGGGGCCTCAAGAGACCCAGTACTTC. Combining the CDR3 with reference TRBV11-2 and TRBJ2-5 gives the whole variable domain EAGVAQSPRYKIIEKRQSVAFWCNPISGHATLYWYQQILGQGPKLLIQFQNNGVVDDSQLPKDRFSAERLKGVDSTLKIQPAKLEDSAVYLCASRRGPQETQYFGPGTRLLVL.

The chain is built from TRBV6-1 and TRBJ2-5, with D possibly TRBD1 on 5 matching bases. CDR1 MNHNS and CDR2 SASEGT come from the germline V gene. Trimming stripped 7 bases from V and 4 bases from J, with 16 bases between. The CDR3 consists of 14 residues. The CDR3 region is CASKGQQGRETQYF. The CDR3 nucleotides read TGTGCCAGCAAAGGTCAGCAGGGTAGAGAGACCCAGTACTTC.

The V gene is TRBV7-6, the J gene TRBJ2-5; perhaps TRBD1 as D (6 bases). This CDR3 is 16 amino acids long. Germline-derived CDR1 and CDR2 are SGHVS and FNYEAQ. Trimming cost V 2 bases and J 2 bases, with 15 bases left between them. CDR3 residues: CASSLKRGSSQETQYF. Written as DNA, the CDR3 is TGTGCCAGCAGCTTAAAGAGGGGGTCCTCACAAGAGACCCAGTACTTC. The whole variable domain, remainder taken from reference TRBV7-6 and TRBJ2-5, is GAGVSQSPRYKVTKRGQDVALRCDPISGHVSLYWYRQALGQGPEFLTYFNYEAQQDKSGLPNDRFSAERPEGSISTLTIQRTEQRDSAMYRCASSLKRGSSQETQYFGPGTRLLVL.

This chain joins TRBV5-1 and TRBJ1-6; maybe TRBD1 (6 bases). With 4 bases removed from V and 7 bases from J, the gap between germline ends came to 12 bases. This CDR3 region has 14 residues. Per germline, CDR1 SGHRS and CDR2 YFSETQ. This chain's CDR3 is CASSPGQTNSPLHF. DNA for the CDR3: TGCGCCAGCAGCCCCGGACAGACCAATTCACCCCTCCACTTT.

This clone has only one observation. The rearrangement joins TRBV11-2 to TRBJ2-3; TRBD1 is a possible D gene (5 bases). Looked up from germline, CDR1 is SGHAT and CDR2 is FQNNGV. The V end was cut by 3 bases, the J end by 0 bases, with 16 bases between. This CDR3 has 17 amino acids. CDR3 nucleotides: TGTGCCAGCAGCTTTTATAGGGGCAAAACTAGCACAGATACGCAGTATTTT. Its translation is CASSFYRGKTSTDTQYF.

This chain connects TRBV6-1 to TRBJ2-7, with TRBD1 matching over 8 bases. CDR1 is MNHNS, CDR2 SASEGT, per germline. The CDR3 runs 14 residues. The J segment lost 7 bases and the V segment lost 8 bases, leaving 13 bases of the junction unmatched. In DNA, the CDR3 is TGTGCCAGCCAAGGACAGGGTATGCGGTCGGAGCAGTACTTC. Its translation is CASQGQGMRSEQYF.

The chain links TRBV6-6 to TRBJ2-7; a possible D gene is TRBD2 (5 bases). V was shortened by 5 bases and J by 0 bases, with 14 bases between the two germline ends. CDR1 and CDR2 from the germline V gene are MNHNY and SVGAGI (reference sequence). This CDR3 is built from 15 residues. The CDR3 DNA is TGTGCCAGCAGTAGAGCTAGCATCGGCTCCTACGAGCAGTACTTC. It codes for CASSRASIGSYEQYF.

The J gene is TRBJ1-3, the V gene TRBV4-1, with D maybe TRBD1 (5 bases). V was shortened by 3 bases and J by 2 bases, with 14 bases between the two germline ends. Germline CDR1 is MGHRA and CDR2 is YSYEKL. The CDR3 loop spans 16 amino acids. CDR3 sequence reads: CASSQPAGDAGNTIYF. The DNA for the CDR3 is TGCGCCAGCAGCCAGCCGGCCGGGGACGCTGGAAACACCATATATTTT.

The chain employs TRBV18 and TRBJ2-7; D is ambiguous. This CDR3 comprises 14 residues. Germline lookup yields CDR1 KGHSH and CDR2 LQKENI. Trimming took 3 bases from V and 3 from J, leaving 12 bases between them. CDR3 in DNA: TGTGCCAGCTCACCTGGGCGGAATAACTACGAGCAGTACTTC. Translation gives CASSPGRNNYEQYF.

V gene TRBV18 combines with J gene TRBJ2-7; 10 nucleotides match TRBD2. V lost 2 bases, J lost 3 bases, and 1 base stayed unmatched. Germline values: CDR1 KGHSH, CDR2 LQKENI. The length of the CDR3 is 14 residues. The CDR3 coding sequence is TGTGCCAGCTCACCAATAGCGGGGGGCTACGAGCAGTACTTC. Translated, it gives CASSPIAGGYEQYF.

This rearrangement joins TRBV30 to TRBJ2-4, with unresolved D. The CDR3 extends over 11 amino acids. Trimming stripped 5 bases from V and 8 bases from J, with 10 bases between. Germline CDR1 GTSNPN, CDR2 SVGIG (reference sequence). CDR3 sequence reads: CAWGMTDIQYF. Written as DNA, the CDR3 is TGTGCCTGGGGGATGACGGACATTCAGTACTTC.